The source of this T cell receptor (beta chain) is a study of blood T cell repertoires in COVID-19. Methods used by the authors: Quantification of nucleated cells was approximated via reference gene primer amplification. Assay used: immunoSEQ multiplex PCR; TCRdb lists only in-frame clones, some missing. V, J and clone size are those of that table, while D and trimming were read from the DNA. The profile shows approximately 210,000 clones, 84% of them singletons. The V gene's germline CDR1 is SGDLS and CDR2 YYNGEE. The CDR3 is 15 amino acids. Trimming removed 0 bases at V and 0 bases at J, with 7 bases between.

The sequenced sample consisted of peripheral blood. The sequence derives from a woman aged 70-85 years with active or convalescent COVID-19. This rearrangement joins TRBV9 to TRBJ1-3; D ambiguous. The CDR3 coding sequence is TGTGCCAGCAGCGTAGGGACTGTCTCTGGAAACACCATATATTTT. Translation: CASSVGTVSGNTIYF.